These 8 T cell receptor beta chains were all obtained from the same sample, sequenced in a study of T cells in localized non-small cell lung cancer. TCRdb's copy holds only in-frame clones and misses some; the assay was immunoSEQ multiplex PCR. The data contain some 17,000 clones, around 80% of them singletons. The sample was peripheral blood, taken before any cancer treatment. The receptors here all came from a male donor older than 55 with stage III lung adenocarcinoma.

This CDR3 is CASSEGDPGNTEAFF. Written as DNA, the CDR3 is TGTGCCAGCAGTGAGGGGGACCCGGGGAACACTGAAGCTTTCTTT. The J gene is TRBJ1-1, the V gene TRBV2, with D tentatively TRBD1 (5 bases). The length of the CDR3 is 15 residues. Deletions cut 3 bases from V and 1 base from J, with 12 bases between. Germline V gene sequence: CDR1 SNHLY, CDR2 FYNNEI.

CDR3: CASTEGGKQYF. The CDR3 bases are TGTGCCAGCACCGAGGGGGGCAAGCAGTACTTC. The chain is built from TRBV27 and TRBJ2-7; D possibly matches TRBD1 or TRBD2 (6 bases each). Trimming cost V 7 bases and J 8 bases, with 12 bases left between them. This CDR3 comprises 11 residues. Germline loops: CDR1 MNHEY, CDR2 SMNVEV (reference sequence).

This clone rates as medium-sized (0.01 to 0.1%). J is TRBJ1-5 and V is TRBV29-1; D remains ambiguous. The CDR3 contains 15 residues. Germline CDR1 reads SQVTM; CDR2 reads ANQGSEA. With 1 base removed from V and 4 bases from J, the gap between germline ends came to 14 bases. CDR3 region: CSVEVPGDRNQPQHF. The DNA for the CDR3 is TGCAGCGTTGAAGTTCCGGGAGACCGGAATCAGCCCCAGCATTTT.

This clone is termed medium-sized. V and J are TRBV9 and TRBJ1-6, with D hard to call. V lost 2 bases to trimming and J lost 10 bases, with 10 bases between them. The CDR3 sequence is 13 residues long. Germline CDR1 reads SGDLS; CDR2 reads YYNGEE. CDR3 protein: CASSVSGKSPLHF. The CDR3, as DNA: TGTGCCAGCAGCGTCTCGGGCAAATCACCCCTCCACTTT.

The chain has TRBV2 and TRBJ2-4; tentative D call: TRBD1 (6 bases). Trimming stripped 3 bases from V and 1 base from J, with 10 bases between. Germline CDR1 SNHLY, CDR2 FYNNEI. The CDR3 length is 15 residues. This CDR3 is CASSDRGPAKNIQYF. The CDR3 bases are TGTGCCAGCAGTGACAGGGGTCCCGCCAAAAACATTCAGTACTTC.

The chain is built from TRBV4-1 and TRBJ1-6, with no clear D. V was pared by 0 bases and J by 9 bases, with 21 bases between. The germline gives CDR1 MGHRA, CDR2 YSYEKL. This CDR3 spans 18 amino acids. The CDR3 bases are TGCGCCAGCAGCCAAGAGTCGCCCGAGTTTTATATTGGTTCACCCCTCCACTTT. Translated: CASSQESPEFYIGSPLHF.

The chain links TRBV6-5 to TRBJ1-3, with a weak D call TRBD1 (6 bases). The germline V and J ends were trimmed by 7 bases and 0 bases, with 10 bases remaining between them. This CDR3 has 14 amino acids. Per the germline V gene, CDR1 is MNHEY and CDR2 is SVGAGI. The CDR3 region has the DNA TGTGCCAGCAAGGGGGACTTCTCTGGAAACACCATATATTTT. Translating it yields CASKGDFSGNTIYF.

This chain links TRBV5-1 with TRBJ2-1; the D gene is possibly TRBD1 (6 bases). This CDR3 comprises 13 residues. Germline V gene lookup returns CDR1 SGHRS and CDR2 YFSETQ. V lost 5 bases and J 4 bases, leaving 10 bases between the germline ends. The CDR3 is CASSATGYNEQFF. The CDR3, as DNA: TGCGCCAGCAGTGCTACAGGGTACAATGAGCAGTTCTTC.